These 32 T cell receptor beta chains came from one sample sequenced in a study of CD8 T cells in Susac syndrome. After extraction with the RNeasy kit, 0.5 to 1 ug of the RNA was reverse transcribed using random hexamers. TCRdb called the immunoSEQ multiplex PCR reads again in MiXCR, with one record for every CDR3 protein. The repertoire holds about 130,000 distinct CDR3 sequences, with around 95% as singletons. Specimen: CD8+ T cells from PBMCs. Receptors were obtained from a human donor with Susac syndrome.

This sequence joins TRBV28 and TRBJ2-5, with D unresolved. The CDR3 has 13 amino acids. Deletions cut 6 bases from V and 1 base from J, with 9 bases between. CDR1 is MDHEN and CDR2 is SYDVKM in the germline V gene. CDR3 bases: TGTGCCAGCAGCATACATCCCCAAGAGACCCAGTACTTC. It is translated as CASSIHPQETQYF.

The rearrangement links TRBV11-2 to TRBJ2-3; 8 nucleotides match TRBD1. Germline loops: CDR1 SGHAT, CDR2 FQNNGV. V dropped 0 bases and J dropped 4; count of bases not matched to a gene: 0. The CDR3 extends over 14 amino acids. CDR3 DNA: TGTGCCAGCAGCTTAGAACAGGGGGCAGATACGCAGTATTTT. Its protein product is CASSLEQGADTQYF. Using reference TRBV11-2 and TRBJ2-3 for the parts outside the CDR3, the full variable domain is EAGVAQSPRYKIIEKRQSVAFWCNPISGHATLYWYQQILGQGPKLLIQFQNNGVVDDSQLPKDRFSAERLKGVDSTLKIQPAKLEDSAVYLCASSLEQGADTQYFGPGTRLTVL.

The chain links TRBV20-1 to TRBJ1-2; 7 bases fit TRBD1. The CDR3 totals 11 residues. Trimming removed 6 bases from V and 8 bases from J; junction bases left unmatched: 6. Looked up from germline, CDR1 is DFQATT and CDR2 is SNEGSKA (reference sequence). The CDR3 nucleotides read TGCAGTGCCCCGACAGGGTTGGGCTACACCTTC. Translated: CSAPTGLGYTF.

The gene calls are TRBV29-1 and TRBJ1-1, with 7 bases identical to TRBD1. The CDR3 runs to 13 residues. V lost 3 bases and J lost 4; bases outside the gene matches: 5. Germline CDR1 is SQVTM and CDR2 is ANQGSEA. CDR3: CSVDPGGLTEAFF. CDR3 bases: TGCAGCGTTGATCCAGGGGGACTCACTGAAGCTTTCTTT.

The CDR3 sequence is CAWSVRWQREGYEQYF. CDR3 coding DNA: TGTGCCTGGAGTGTACGTTGGCAGCGGGAGGGCTACGAGCAGTACTTC. V gene TRBV30 combines with J gene TRBJ2-7; 10 bases are a match to TRBD2. The trim removed 0 bases at V and 3 bases at J, leaving 8 bases unmatched. Germline lookup yields CDR1 GTSNPN and CDR2 SVGIG (reference sequence). The CDR3 sequence is 16 residues long.

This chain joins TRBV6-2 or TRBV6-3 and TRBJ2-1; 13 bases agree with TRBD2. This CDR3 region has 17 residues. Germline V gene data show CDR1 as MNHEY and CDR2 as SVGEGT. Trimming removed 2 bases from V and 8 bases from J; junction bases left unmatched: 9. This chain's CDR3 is CASSYPLLAGGPDEQFF. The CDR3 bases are TGTGCCAGCAGTTACCCTTTACTAGCGGGAGGGCCAGATGAGCAGTTCTTC.

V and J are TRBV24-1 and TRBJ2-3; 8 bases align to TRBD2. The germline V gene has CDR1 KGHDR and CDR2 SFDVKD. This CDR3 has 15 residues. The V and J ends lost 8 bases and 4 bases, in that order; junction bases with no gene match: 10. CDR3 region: CATIGREDGADTQYF. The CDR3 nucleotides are TGTGCCACCATAGGGCGGGAGGACGGCGCAGATACGCAGTATTTT.

CDR3 sequence reads: CASSSTPTNTDTQYF. CDR3 DNA: TGTGCCAGCAGCTCTACGCCGACCAACACAGATACGCAGTATTTT. J is TRBJ2-3 and V is TRBV7-6; D gene ambiguous. The CDR3 contains 15 residues. CDR1 SGHVS and CDR2 FNYEAQ come from the germline V gene. The V gene lost 4 bases and the J gene lost 2 bases, with 13 bases spanning the gap.

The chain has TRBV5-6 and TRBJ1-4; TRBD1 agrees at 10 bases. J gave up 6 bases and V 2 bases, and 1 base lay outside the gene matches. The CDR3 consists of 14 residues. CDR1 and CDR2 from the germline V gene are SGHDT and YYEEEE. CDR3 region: CASSFGQGDEKLFF. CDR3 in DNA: TGTGCCAGCAGCTTCGGACAGGGGGATGAAAAACTGTTTTTT.

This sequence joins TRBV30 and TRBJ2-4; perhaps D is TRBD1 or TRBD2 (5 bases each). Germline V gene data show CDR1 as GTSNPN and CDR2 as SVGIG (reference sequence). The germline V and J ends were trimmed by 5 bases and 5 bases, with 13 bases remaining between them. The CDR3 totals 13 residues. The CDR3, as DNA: TGTGCCTGGGGTCGGGACGCGGAAAACATTCAGTACTTC. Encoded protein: CAWGRDAENIQYF.

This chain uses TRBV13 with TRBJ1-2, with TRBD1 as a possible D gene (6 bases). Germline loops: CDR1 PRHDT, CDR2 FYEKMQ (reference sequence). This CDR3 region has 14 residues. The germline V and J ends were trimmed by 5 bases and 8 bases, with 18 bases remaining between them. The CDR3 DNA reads TGTGCCAGCAGCCTGGACAGTTACGAGGAAGGCTACACCTTC. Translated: CASSLDSYEEGYTF.

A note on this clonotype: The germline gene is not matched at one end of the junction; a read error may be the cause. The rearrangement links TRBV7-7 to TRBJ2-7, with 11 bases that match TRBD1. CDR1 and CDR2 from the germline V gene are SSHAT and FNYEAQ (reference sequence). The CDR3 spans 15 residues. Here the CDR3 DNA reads TGTGCTAGCAGCCGAGGACAGGGGGCGGGTTACGAGCAGTACTTC. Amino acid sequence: CASSRGQGAGYEQYF.

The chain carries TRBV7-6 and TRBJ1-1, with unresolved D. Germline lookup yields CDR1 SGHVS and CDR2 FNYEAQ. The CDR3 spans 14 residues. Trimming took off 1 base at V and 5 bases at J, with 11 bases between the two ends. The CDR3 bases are TGTGCCAGCAGCTTAGAGGCCCCTGGAACTGAAGCTTTCTTT. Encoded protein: CASSLEAPGTEAFF.

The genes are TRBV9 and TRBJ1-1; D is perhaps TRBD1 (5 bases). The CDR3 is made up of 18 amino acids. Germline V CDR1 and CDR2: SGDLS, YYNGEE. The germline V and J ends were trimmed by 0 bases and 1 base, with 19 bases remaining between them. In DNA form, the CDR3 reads TGTGCCAGCAGCGTAGCACAGGTGCCTATACCAGGGAACACTGAAGCTTTCTTT. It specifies CASSVAQVPIPGNTEAFF.

For the CDR3, the DNA is TGTGCCAGCAGTTCCCTCGGGGCTAGCGGGAGGGGGAATGAGCAGTTCTTC. This sequence encodes CASSSLGASGRGNEQFF. The V gene is TRBV28, the J gene TRBJ2-1, with TRBD2 matching over 12 bases. Germline CDR1 reads MDHEN; CDR2 reads SYDVKM. The CDR3 is 17 amino acids. Trimming removed 4 bases from V and 7 bases from J; junction bases left unmatched: 11.

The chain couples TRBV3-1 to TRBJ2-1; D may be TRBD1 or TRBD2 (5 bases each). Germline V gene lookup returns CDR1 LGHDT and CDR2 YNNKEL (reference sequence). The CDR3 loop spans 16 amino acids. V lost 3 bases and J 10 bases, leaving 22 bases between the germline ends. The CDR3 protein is CASSHIRGRESYEQFF. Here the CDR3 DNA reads TGTGCCAGCAGCCATATCCGGGGCCGCGAGTCCTACGAGCAGTTCTTC.

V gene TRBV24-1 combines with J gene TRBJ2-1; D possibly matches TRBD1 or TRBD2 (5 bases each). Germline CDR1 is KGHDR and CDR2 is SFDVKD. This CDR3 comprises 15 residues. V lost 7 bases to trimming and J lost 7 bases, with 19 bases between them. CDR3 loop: CATSPTGTPLNEQFF. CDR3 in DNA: TGTGCCACCAGCCCGACCGGGACCCCCTTGAATGAGCAGTTCTTC.

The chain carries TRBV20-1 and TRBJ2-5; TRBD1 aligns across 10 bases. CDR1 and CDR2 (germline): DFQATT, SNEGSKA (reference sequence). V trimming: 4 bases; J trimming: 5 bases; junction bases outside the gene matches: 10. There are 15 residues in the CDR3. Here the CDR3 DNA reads TGCAGTGCTAAGCCCGGGACAGGGGAGCTTGAGACCCAGTACTTC. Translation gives CSAKPGTGELETQYF.

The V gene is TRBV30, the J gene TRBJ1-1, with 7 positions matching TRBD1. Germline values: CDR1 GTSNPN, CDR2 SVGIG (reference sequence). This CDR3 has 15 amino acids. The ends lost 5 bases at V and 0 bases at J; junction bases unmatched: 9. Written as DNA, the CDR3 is TGTGCCTGGGGTCGAGACAGGGAAATGAACACTGAAGCTTTCTTT. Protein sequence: CAWGRDREMNTEAFF.

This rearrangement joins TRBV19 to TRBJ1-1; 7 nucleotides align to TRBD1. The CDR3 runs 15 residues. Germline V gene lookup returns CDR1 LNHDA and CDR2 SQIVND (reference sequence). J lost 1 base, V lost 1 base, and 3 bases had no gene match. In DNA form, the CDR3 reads TGTGCCAGTAGTATAGGGACAGGAGGGAACACTGAAGCTTTCTTT. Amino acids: CASSIGTGGNTEAFF. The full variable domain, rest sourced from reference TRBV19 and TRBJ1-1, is DGGITQSPKYLFRKEGQNVTLSCEQNLNHDAMYWYRQDPGQGLRLIYYSQIVNDFQKGDIAEGYSVSREKKESFPLTVTSAQKNPTAFYLCASSIGTGGNTEAFFGQGTRLTVV.

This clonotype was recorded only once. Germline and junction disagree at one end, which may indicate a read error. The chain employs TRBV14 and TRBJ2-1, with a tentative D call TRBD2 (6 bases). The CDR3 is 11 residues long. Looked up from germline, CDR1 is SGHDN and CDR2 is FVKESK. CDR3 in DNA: TGTGCCAGCAGCCAAGAAGGGAAGCGGGTCTTC. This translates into CASSQEGKRVF. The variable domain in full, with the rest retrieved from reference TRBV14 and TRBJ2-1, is EAGVTQFPSHSVIEKGQTVTLRCDPISGHDNLYWYRRVMGKEIKFLLHFVKESKQDESGMPNNRFLAERTGGTYSTLKVQPAELEDSGVYFCASSQEGKRVFGPGTRLTVL.

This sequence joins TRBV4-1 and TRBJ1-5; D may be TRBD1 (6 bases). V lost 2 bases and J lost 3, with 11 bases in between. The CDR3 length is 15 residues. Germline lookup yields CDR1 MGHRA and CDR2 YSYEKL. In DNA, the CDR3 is TGCGCCAGCAGCCAACCTGGGGACACCAATCAGCCCCAGCATTTT. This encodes CASSQPGDTNQPQHF.

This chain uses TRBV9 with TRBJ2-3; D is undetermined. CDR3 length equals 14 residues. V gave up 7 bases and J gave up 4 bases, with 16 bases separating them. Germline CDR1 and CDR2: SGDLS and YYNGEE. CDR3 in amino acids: CASADSHFPDTQYF. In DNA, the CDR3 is TGTGCCAGCGCGGATAGTCATTTCCCAGATACGCAGTATTTT.

CDR3 bases: TGTGCCAGCAGTGAATATGTAGGAGGGGTGGAGCAGTTCTTC. It translates to CASSEYVGGVEQFF. The V call is TRBV25-1, the J call TRBJ2-1; D is possibly TRBD2 (6 bases). The germline V gene has CDR1 MGHDK and CDR2 SYGVNS. This CDR3 has 14 amino acids. Between the trimmed V and J ends, which lost 0 bases and 10 bases, there was a span of 13 bases.

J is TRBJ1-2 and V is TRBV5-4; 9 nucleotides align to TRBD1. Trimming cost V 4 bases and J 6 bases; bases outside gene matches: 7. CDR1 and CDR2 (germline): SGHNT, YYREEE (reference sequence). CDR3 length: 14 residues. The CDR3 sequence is CASSEGQGPNGYTF. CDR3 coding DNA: TGTGCCAGCAGCGAGGGACAGGGCCCCAATGGCTACACCTTC.

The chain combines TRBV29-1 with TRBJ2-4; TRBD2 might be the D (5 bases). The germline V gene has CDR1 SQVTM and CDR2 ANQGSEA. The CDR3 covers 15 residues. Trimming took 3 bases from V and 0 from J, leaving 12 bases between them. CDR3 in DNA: TGCAGCGTTGAGTGGACTGGACTAGCCAAAAACATTCAGTACTTC. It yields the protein CSVEWTGLAKNIQYF.

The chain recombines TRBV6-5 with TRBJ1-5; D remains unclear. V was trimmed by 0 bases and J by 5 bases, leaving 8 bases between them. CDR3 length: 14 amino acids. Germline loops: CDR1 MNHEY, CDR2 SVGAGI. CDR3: CASSYSLLYQPQHF. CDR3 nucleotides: TGTGCCAGCAGTTACTCGTTGCTTTATCAGCCCCAGCATTTT.

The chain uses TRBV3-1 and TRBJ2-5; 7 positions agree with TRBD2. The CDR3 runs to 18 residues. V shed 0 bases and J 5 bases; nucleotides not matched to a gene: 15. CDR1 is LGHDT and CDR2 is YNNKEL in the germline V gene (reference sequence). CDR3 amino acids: CASSQDWSGKNVGETQYF. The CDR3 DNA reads TGTGCCAGCAGCCAAGATTGGAGCGGGAAAAATGTCGGGGAGACCCAGTACTTC.

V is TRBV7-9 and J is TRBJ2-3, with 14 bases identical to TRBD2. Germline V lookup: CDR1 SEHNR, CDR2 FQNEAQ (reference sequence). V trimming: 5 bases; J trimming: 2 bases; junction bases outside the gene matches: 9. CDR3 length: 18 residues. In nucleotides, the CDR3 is TGTGCCAGCAGCCCGCTCGGGACTAGCGGGAGAGTCACAGATACGCAGTATTTT. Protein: CASSPLGTSGRVTDTQYF. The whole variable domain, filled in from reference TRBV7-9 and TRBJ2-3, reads DTGVSQNPRHKITKRGQNVTFRCDPISEHNRLYWYRQTLGQGPEFLTYFQNEAQLEKSRLLSDRFSAERPKGSFSTLEIQRTEQGDSAMYLCASSPLGTSGRVTDTQYFGPGTRLTVL.

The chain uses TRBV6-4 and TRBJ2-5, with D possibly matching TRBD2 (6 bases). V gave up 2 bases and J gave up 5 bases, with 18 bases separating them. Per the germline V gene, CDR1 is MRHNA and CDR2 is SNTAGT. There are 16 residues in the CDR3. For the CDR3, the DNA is TGTGCCAGCAGTGACGCGGGACCCAAACTTTTGGAGACCCAGTACTTC. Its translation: CASSDAGPKLLETQYF.

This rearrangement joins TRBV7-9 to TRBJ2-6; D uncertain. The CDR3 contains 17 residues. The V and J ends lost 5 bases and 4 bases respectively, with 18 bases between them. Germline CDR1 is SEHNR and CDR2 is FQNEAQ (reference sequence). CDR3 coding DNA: TGTGCCAGCAGCCCCACGGGCGGAAGGGCGGGGGCCAACGTCCTGACTTTC. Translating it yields CASSPTGGRAGANVLTF.

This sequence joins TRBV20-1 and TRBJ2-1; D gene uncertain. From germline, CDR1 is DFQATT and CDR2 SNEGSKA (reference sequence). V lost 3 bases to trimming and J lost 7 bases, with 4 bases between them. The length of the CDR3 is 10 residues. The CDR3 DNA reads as TGCAGTGCTAGTTCAAATGAGCAGTTCTTC. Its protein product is CSASSNEQFF.